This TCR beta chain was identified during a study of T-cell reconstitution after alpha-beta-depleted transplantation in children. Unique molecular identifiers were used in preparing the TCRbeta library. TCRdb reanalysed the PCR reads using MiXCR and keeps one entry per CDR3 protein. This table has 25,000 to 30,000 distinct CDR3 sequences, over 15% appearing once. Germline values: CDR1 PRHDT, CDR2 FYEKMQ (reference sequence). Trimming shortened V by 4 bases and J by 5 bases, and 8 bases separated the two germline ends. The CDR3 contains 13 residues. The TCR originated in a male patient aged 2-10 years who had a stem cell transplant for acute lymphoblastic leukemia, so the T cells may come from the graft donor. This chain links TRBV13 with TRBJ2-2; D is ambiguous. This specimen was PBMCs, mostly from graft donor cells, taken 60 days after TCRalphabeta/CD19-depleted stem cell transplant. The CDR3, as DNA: TGTGCCAGCAGCTCCAGTTATACCGGGGAGCTGTTTTTT. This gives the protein CASSSSYTGELFF. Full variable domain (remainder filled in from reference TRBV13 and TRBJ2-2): AAGVIQSPRHLIKEKRETATLKCYPIPRHDTVYWYQQGPGQDPQFLISFYEKMQSDKGSIPDRFSAQQFSDYHSELNMSSLELGDSALYFCASSSSYTGELFFGEGSRLTVL.